This T cell receptor beta chain is from a study of identical twins. Overall study findings and caveats: In beta out-of-frame sequences, the excess sharing between twins was weaker.

TCRdb fed the 5' RACE reads into MiXCR, producing one record per CDR3 protein. Here the sample spans some 500,000 distinct CDR3 sequences, 7.5% to 10% being singletons. This clonotype was counted ten times or more. The antigen is undetermined. The CDR3 totals 15 residues. The V and J ends lost 5 bases and 0 bases, in that order; junction bases with no gene match: 7. CDR1 is MNHNS, CDR2 SASEGT, per germline. This same sample was also part of a study on yellow fever vaccine responses in identical twins.

Material: PBMCs. The source of this sequence is a woman younger than 30 in good health. This chain connects TRBV6-1 to TRBJ2-7; TRBD2 matches 7 bases. CDR3 sequence (DNA): TGTGCCAGCAGTAATCCGGGGGAGGGCTCCTACGAGCAGTACTTC. Its translation: CASSNPGEGSYEQYF.